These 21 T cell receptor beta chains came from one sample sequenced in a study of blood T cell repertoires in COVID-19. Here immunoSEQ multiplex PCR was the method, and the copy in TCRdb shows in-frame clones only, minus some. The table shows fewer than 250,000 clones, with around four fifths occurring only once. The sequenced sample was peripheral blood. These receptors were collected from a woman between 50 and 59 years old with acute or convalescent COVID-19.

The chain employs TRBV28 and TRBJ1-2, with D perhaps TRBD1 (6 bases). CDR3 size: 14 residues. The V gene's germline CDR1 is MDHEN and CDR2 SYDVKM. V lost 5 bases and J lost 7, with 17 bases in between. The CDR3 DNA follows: TGTGCCAGCAGTCTCGAACAGGGAATTGGTGGCTACACCTTC. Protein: CASSLEQGIGGYTF.

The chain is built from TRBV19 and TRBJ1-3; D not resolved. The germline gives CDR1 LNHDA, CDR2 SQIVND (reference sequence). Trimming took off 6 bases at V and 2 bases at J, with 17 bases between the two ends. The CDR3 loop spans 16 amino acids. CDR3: CASRPGNDQAGNTIYF. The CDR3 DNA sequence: TGTGCCAGTAGACCGGGGAACGACCAGGCTGGAAACACCATATATTTT.

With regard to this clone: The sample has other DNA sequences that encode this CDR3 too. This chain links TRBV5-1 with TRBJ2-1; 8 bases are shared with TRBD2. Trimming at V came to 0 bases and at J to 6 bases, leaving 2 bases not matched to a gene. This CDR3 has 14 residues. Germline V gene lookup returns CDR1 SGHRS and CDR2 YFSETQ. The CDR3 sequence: CASSLAGGGNEQFF. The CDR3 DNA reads TGCGCCAGCAGCTTGGCGGGAGGGGGCAATGAGCAGTTCTTC. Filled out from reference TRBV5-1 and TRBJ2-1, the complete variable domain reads KAGVTQTPRYLIKTRGQQVTLSCSPISGHRSVSWYQQTPGQGLQFLFEYFSETQRNKGNFPGRFSGRQFSNSRSEMNVSTLELGDSALYLCASSLAGGGNEQFFGPGTRLTVL.

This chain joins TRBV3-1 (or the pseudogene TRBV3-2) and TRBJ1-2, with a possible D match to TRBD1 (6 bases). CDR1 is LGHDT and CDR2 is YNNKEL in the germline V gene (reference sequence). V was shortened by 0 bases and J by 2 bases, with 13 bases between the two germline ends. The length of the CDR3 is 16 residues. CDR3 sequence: CASSQESYGTNYGYTF. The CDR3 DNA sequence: TGTGCCAGCAGCCAAGAAAGTTACGGGACAAACTATGGCTACACCTTC.

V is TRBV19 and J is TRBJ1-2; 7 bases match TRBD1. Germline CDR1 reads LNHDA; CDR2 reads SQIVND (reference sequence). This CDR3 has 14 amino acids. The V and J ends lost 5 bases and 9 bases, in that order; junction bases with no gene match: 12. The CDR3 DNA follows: TGTGCCAGTAGTGAAGGGACAGCTCCAGATCGCTACACCTTC. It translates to CASSEGTAPDRYTF.

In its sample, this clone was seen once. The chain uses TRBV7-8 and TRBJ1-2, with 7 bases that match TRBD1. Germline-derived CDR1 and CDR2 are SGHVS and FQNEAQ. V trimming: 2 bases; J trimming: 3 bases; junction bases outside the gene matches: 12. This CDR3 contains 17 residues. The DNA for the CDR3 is TGTGCCAGCAGCTTACCAGGGACAGCCTCCTCCCACTATGGCTACACCTTC. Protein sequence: CASSLPGTASSHYGYTF.

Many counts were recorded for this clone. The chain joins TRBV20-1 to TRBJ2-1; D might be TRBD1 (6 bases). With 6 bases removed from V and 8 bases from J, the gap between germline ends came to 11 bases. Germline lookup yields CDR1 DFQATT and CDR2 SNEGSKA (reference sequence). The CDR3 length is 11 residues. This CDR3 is CSAPGADEQFF. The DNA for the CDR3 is TGCAGTGCCCCAGGGGCGGATGAGCAGTTCTTC.

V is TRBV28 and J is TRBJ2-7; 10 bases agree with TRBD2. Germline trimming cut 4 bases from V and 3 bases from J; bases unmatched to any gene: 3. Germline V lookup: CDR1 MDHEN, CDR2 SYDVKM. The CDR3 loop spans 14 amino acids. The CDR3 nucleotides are TGTGCCAGCAGTTCCTTAGCGGGAGGCTACGAGCAGTACTTC. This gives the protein CASSSLAGGYEQYF.

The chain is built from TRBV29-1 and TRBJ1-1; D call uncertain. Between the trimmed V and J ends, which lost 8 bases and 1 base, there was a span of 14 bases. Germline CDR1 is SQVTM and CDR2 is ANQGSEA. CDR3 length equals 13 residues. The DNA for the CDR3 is TGCAGCTGTTTGCGTGATAGGAACACTGAAGCTTTCTTT. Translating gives CSCLRDRNTEAFF.

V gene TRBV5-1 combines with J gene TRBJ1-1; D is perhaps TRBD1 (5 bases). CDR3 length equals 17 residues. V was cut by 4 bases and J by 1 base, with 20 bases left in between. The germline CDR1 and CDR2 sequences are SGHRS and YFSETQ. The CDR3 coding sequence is TGCGCCAGCAGCCCCCGCCAGTCCGGGGGAGAGAACACTGAAGCTTTCTTT. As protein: CASSPRQSGGENTEAFF.

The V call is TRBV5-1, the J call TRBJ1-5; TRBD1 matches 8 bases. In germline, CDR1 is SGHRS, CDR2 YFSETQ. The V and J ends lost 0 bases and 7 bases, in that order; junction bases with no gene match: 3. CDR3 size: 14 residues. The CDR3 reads CASSLAAGGQPQHF. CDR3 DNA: TGCGCCAGCAGCTTGGCGGCAGGGGGCCAGCCCCAGCATTTT.

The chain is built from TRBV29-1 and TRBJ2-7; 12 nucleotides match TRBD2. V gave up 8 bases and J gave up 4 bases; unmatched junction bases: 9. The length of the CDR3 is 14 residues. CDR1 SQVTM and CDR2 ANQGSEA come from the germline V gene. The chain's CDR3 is CSSRLAGDLYEQYF. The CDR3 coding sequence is TGCAGCTCCAGACTAGCGGGAGATCTTTACGAGCAGTACTTC.

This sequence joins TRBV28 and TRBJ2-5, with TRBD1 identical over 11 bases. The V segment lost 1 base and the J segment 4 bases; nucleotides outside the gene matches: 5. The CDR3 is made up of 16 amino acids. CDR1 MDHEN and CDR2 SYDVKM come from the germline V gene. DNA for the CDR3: TGTGCCAGCAGTTTATACCGGACAGGGGGCAGAGAGACCCAGTACTTC. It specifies CASSLYRTGGRETQYF.

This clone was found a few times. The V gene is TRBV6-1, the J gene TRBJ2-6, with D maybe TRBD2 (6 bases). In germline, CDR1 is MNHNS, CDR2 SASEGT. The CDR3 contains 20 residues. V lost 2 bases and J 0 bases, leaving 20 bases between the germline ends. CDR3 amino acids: CASSERDWRLMSSGANVLTF. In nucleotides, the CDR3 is TGTGCCAGCAGTGAAAGGGACTGGAGACTGATGTCCTCTGGGGCCAACGTCCTGACTTTC.

CDR3 coding DNA: TGTGCCAGCAGCCAAGATCGAGGACAGTCCTTCGGTCAGCCCCAGCATTTT. Protein sequence: CASSQDRGQSFGQPQHF. The rearrangement uses TRBV3-1 (or the pseudogene TRBV3-2) and TRBJ1-5; a weak D match, TRBD1 (6 bases). The V and J ends lost 0 bases and 6 bases respectively, with 18 bases between them. The CDR3 consists of 17 residues. CDR1 LGHDT and CDR2 YNNKEL come from the germline V gene (reference sequence).

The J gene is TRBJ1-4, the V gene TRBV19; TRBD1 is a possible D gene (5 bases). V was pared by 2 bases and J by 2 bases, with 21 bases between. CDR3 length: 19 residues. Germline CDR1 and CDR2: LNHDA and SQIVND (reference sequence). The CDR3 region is CASSIKGLSSFATNEKLFF. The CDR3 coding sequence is TGTGCCAGTAGTATAAAGGGGTTGAGCTCCTTCGCTACTAATGAAAAACTGTTTTTT.

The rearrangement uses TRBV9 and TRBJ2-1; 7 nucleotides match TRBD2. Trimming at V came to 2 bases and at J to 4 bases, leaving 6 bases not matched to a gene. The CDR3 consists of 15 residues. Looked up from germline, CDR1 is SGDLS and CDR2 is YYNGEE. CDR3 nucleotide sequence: TGTGCCAGCAGCGTTAGACTAGCTCAGTACAATGAGCAGTTCTTC. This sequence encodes CASSVRLAQYNEQFF.

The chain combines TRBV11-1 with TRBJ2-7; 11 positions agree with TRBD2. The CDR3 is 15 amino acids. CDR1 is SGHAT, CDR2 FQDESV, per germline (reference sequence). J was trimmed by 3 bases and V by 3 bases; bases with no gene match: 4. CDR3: CASSFTLAGGYEQYF. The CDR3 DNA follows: TGTGCCAGCAGCTTTACGCTAGCGGGAGGCTACGAGCAGTACTTC. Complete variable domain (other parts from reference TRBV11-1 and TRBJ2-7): EAEVAQSPRYKITEKSQAVAFWCDPISGHATLYWYRQILGQGPELLVQFQDESVVDDSQLPKDRFSAERLKGVDSTLKIQPAELGDSAMYLCASSFTLAGGYEQYFGPGTRLTVT.

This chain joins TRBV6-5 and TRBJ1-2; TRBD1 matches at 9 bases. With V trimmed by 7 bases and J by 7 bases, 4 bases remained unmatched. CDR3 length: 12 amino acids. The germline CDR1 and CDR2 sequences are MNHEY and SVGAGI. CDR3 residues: CASTGTGPGYTF. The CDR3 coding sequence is TGTGCCAGCACCGGGACAGGGCCTGGCTACACCTTC.

CDR3 sequence: CASSPTSGLSSYNEQFF. The CDR3 DNA reads TGTGCCAGCTCACCAACATCGGGACTTTCGTCCTACAATGAGCAGTTCTTC. This chain joins TRBV18 and TRBJ2-1, with D tentatively TRBD2 (6 bases). The V gene's germline CDR1 is KGHSH and CDR2 LQKENI. Trimming cost V 2 bases and J 1 base, with 15 bases left between them. This CDR3 is 17 amino acids long. The complete variable domain, with remaining parts taken from reference TRBV18 and TRBJ2-1, reads NAGVMQNPRHLVRRRGQEARLRCSPMKGHSHVYWYRQLPEEGLKFMVYLQKENIIDESGMPKERFSAEFPKEGPSILRIQQVVRGDSAAYFCASSPTSGLSSYNEQFFGPGTRLTVL.

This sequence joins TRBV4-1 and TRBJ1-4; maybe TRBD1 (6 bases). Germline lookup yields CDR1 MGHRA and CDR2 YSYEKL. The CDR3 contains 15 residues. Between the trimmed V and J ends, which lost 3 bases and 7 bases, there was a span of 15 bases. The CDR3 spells CASSHEGGLAEKLFF. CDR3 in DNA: TGCGCCAGCAGCCATGAAGGGGGATTGGCTGAAAAACTGTTTTTT.